Given below is one T cell receptor beta chain in context. Read coverage stops 3 residues before the CDR3 terminus; the germline J gene supplies the remainder. Clones were read by immunoSEQ multiplex PCR, and TCRdb kept only the in-frame ones, dropping some. Its table lists 13,000 or so clones. The data derive from a study of T cells in women clearing cervical HPV infection. The CDR3 contains 13 residues. The germline V gene has CDR1 LNHDA and CDR2 SQIVND (reference sequence). The sample comprised blood buffy coat. This clonotype was obtained from a woman between 18 and 69 years old with a cervical HPV16 infection that either progressed to CIN3+ or cleared (not recorded which). V and J are TRBV19 and TRBJ2-3; possible D gene TRBD1, 5 bases. The CDR3 bases that were read are TGTGCCAGTAACCCGACAGTTAATCAGCCG. This translates into CASNPTVNQP. The full CDR3 protein is CASNPTVNQPQYF.